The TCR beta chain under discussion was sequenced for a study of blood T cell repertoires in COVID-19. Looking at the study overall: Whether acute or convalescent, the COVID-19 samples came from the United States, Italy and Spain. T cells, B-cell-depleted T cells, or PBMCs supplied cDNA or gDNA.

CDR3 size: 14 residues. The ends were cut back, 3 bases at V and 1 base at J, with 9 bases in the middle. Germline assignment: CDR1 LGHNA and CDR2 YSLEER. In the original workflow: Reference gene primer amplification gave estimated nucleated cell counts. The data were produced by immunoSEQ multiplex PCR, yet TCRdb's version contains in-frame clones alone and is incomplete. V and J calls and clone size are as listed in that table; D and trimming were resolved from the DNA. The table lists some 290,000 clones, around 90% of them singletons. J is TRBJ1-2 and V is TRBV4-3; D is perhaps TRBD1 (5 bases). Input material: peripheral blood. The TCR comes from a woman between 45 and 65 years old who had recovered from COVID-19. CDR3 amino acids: CASSQTTVNYGYTF. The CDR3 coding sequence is TGCGCCAGCAGCCAGACGACAGTTAACTATGGCTACACCTTC.